One TCR beta chain is described in this entry. No antigen is known for it. The V gene lost 1 base and the J gene lost 8 bases, with 8 bases spanning the gap. Germline assignment: CDR1 SGHVS and CDR2 FQNEAQ. The CDR3 loop spans 12 amino acids. Expressed TCRB transcripts were sequenced because the entire RNA isolate underwent reverse transcription. Deep immunoSEQ sequencing covered naive, central memory and regulatory T cell samples. Clones were sequenced by immunoSEQ multiplex PCR, and TCRdb holds only the in-frame ones, with some missing. This table holds about 370,000 clones, over 8.5% found once. The data are from a study of beta chain features in type 1 diabetes. Across the study: Summed over all samples, the examined sorted cells came to 95 million to 130 million.

Study-wide results and caveats: More deletions and fewer insertions at VDJ junctions were seen in type 1 diabetes patients. Moderate but significant shortening of TCRB CDR3s was recorded in all four CD4+ subsets from Type 1 diabetes patients.

The rearrangement joins TRBV7-8 to TRBJ1-2; D is ambiguous. The specimen was central memory CD4+ T cells from blood. The sequence derives from a young man with type 1 diabetes. CDR3 nucleotides: TGTGCCAGCAGCTTAGATACTCGGGGCTACACCTTC. It is translated as CASSLDTRGYTF.